This T cell receptor (beta chain) is from a study of patients and donors after allogeneic stem cell transplantation. A single record per CDR3 protein comes from TCRdb applying MiXCR to the RT-PCR reads. The data contain tens of thousands of distinct CDR3 sequences, 37% of them seen just once; the ten biggest clones take up 76%. Germline loops: CDR1 LNHNV, CDR2 YYDKDF (reference sequence). V was clipped by 6 bases and J by 0 bases, with 10 bases between them. The length of the CDR3 is 14 residues. The chain is built from TRBV15 and TRBJ2-3; D tentatively reads TRBD1 or TRBD2 (6 bases each). The sequencing sample was made of blood, either unsorted or a sorted T cell fraction (not recorded which). The TCR originated in a human donor who was either an allogeneic HSCT recipient or a stem cell or donor lymphocyte infusion donor (not recorded which). It is not recorded whose cells these are; they may come from a transplant donor. The CDR3 DNA reads TGTGCCACCAGGGAGGGGGGAAGCACAGATACGCAGTATTTT. Translation: CATREGGSTDTQYF.